The clone carrying this TCR beta chain was found a few times. Its antigen is undetermined. Germline V gene data show CDR1 as SGHRS and CDR2 as YFSETQ. V shed 4 bases and J 6 bases; nucleotides not matched to a gene: 8. The CDR3 length is 16 residues. Quantitative 5'-RACE with molecular barcodes produced the TCR beta libraries. TCRdb redid the calling of the 5' RACE reads with MiXCR, one entry per CDR3 protein. The sample lists around 450,000 distinct CDR3 sequences; 25% to 30% were seen once. This sample was included in a study of CD8 T cells in ankylosing spondylitis. Study-level points and caveats: Characteristic, it appeared, of ankylosing spondylitis blood was a TCR beta motif of eight highly homologous variants. Reportedly, matched ankylosing spondylitis synovial fluid was significantly enriched for disease-linked clones. Disease-linked clones proved CD8+ and comparatively uncommon in peripheral blood.

The chain links TRBV5-1 to TRBJ2-2, with 11 positions matching TRBD2. This clonotype was sampled from a male donor with ankylosing spondylitis. What was sequenced was blood, either unsorted or a sorted T cell fraction (not recorded which). The CDR3 region is CASSLTSGTTPGELFF. The CDR3 nucleotides read TGCGCCAGCAGCCTGACTAGCGGGACAACCCCCGGGGAGCTGTTTTTT.